A selection of T cell receptor beta chains follows, all from one sample in a study of blood T cells in healthy people across ages. MiXCR, applied by TCRdb to the 5' RACE reads, yields one record per CDR3 protein. The table has approximately 940,000 distinct CDR3 sequences, approximately 49% seen once. The sequencing sample was made of blood. Receptors were obtained from a man between 25 and 39 years old in good health. The CDR3 runs from the conserved cysteine through the conserved F or W. Fields, in order: CDR3 DNA, CDR3 protein, D gene, J gene, clone size, V gene. D genes are given only for firm matches. Size tells how often a clone was seen (once, few, many) or the class of an expanded clone, and some rows leave it out.

CDR3nt: TGCAGTGCTACCAAAGCGGGGGGGGTCCAAGAGACCCAGTACTTC
CDR3aa: CSATKAGGVQETQYF
d_gene: TRBD2
j_gene: TRBJ2-5
abundance: .
v_gene: TRBV20-1

CDR3nt: TGCGCCAGCAGCCCGACAGGGACCTTCTCAGATACGCAGTATTTT
CDR3aa: CASSPTGTFSDTQYF
d_gene: TRBD1
j_gene: TRBJ2-3
abundance: few
v_gene: TRBV5-1

CDR3nt: TGCAGTGCTAGAGGAGGGAGGGGGCTGTGGAATGAGCAGTTCTTC
CDR3aa: CSARGGRGLWNEQFF
d_gene: .
j_gene: TRBJ2-1
abundance: .
v_gene: TRBV20-1

CDR3nt: TGTGCCAGCAGTTACTCGGGCTTAGCCAAAAACATTCAGTACTTC
CDR3aa: CASSYSGLAKNIQYF
d_gene: .
j_gene: TRBJ2-4
abundance: few
v_gene: TRBV6-5

CDR3nt: TGTGCCAGCAGCTTAGGCCACGGGCAGTGGAACTACGAGCAGTACTTC
CDR3aa: CASSLGHGQWNYEQYF
d_gene: .
j_gene: TRBJ2-7
abundance: few
v_gene: TRBV7-2

CDR3nt: TGCGCCAGCAGCCAAGACCCCCCGGGACTAGCGGGAGATACGCAGTATTTT
CDR3aa: CASSQDPPGLAGDTQYF
d_gene: TRBD2
j_gene: TRBJ2-3
abundance: .
v_gene: TRBV4-1

CDR3nt: TGCAGTGCTAGAGGAGGACTAGCGGGGAAGGGCGAGCAGTACTTC
CDR3aa: CSARGGLAGKGEQYF
d_gene: TRBD2
j_gene: TRBJ2-7
abundance: few
v_gene: TRBV20-1

CDR3nt: TGTGCCAGCAGCACGACAGGATCCCTCTACGAGCAGTACTTC
CDR3aa: CASSTTGSLYEQYF
d_gene: .
j_gene: TRBJ2-7
abundance: .
v_gene: TRBV28

CDR3nt: TGCGCCAGCAGCAGTCTACTAGAGAACAATGAGCAGTTCTTC
CDR3aa: CASSSLLENNEQFF
d_gene: .
j_gene: TRBJ2-1
abundance: .
v_gene: TRBV4-1

CDR3nt: TGTGCCAGCAGTTATTCTCCGACCACCCTCACAGATACGCAGTATTTT
CDR3aa: CASSYSPTTLTDTQYF
d_gene: .
j_gene: TRBJ2-3
abundance: .
v_gene: TRBV6-5

CDR3nt: TGCGCCAGCAGCCAAGATTTGGGCAGGGTCAATGGCTACACCTTC
CDR3aa: CASSQDLGRVNGYTF
d_gene: .
j_gene: TRBJ1-2
abundance: .
v_gene: TRBV4-3

CDR3nt: TGCAGCGACCTAGGGGCGAACACTGAAGCTTTCTTT
CDR3aa: CSDLGANTEAFF
d_gene: .
j_gene: TRBJ1-1
abundance: .
v_gene: TRBV29-1

CDR3nt: TGCAGTGCCGCGGAGCGGGGCTTACCAGGGACCCAGTACTTC
CDR3aa: CSAAERGLPGTQYF
d_gene: TRBD2
j_gene: TRBJ2-5
abundance: .
v_gene: TRBV20-1

CDR3nt: TGCGCCAGCAGCCCTTGGACTGGTTCCAACACCGGGGAGCTGTTTTTT
CDR3aa: CASSPWTGSNTGELFF
d_gene: .
j_gene: TRBJ2-2
abundance: .
v_gene: TRBV4-1

CDR3nt: TGCGCCAGCAGCTTGGGCCCGTCATCCGCTGAAGCTTTCTTT
CDR3aa: CASSLGPSSAEAFF
d_gene: .
j_gene: TRBJ1-1
abundance: .
v_gene: TRBV5-1

CDR3nt: TGTGCCAGCAGCCAAGATCTGAGAAACTCGCGGGGCGACGAGCAGTACTTC
CDR3aa: CASSQDLRNSRGDEQYF
d_gene: .
j_gene: TRBJ2-7
abundance: few
v_gene: TRBV3-1

CDR3nt: TGTGCCAGCAGTACCCTAGCGCCACCGACGGAGGCCCAGTACTTC
CDR3aa: CASSTLAPPTEAQYF
d_gene: .
j_gene: TRBJ2-5
abundance: .
v_gene: TRBV27

CDR3nt: TGTGCCAGTCAACAGGCGGTGGACTCACCCCTCCACTTT
CDR3aa: CASQQAVDSPLHF
d_gene: .
j_gene: TRBJ1-6
abundance: few
v_gene: TRBV6-1

CDR3nt: TGTGCCAGCAGTCCGAACCCCAGACAGGGGGATAATTCACCCCTCCACTTT
CDR3aa: CASSPNPRQGDNSPLHF
d_gene: TRBD1
j_gene: TRBJ1-6
abundance: .
v_gene: TRBV27

CDR3nt: TGTGCCAGCAGTCAATCAGACAGGGGAATCAATCAGCCCCAGCATTTT
CDR3aa: CASSQSDRGINQPQHF
d_gene: TRBD1
j_gene: TRBJ1-5
abundance: .
v_gene: TRBV6-2/TRBV6-3

CDR3nt: TGTGCCAGCAGCCATGCTTCCCGGGACCACCAAAAACTGTTTTTT
CDR3aa: CASSHASRDHQKLFF
d_gene: .
j_gene: TRBJ1-4
abundance: .
v_gene: TRBV4-2

CDR3nt: TGTGCCAGCAGTGACTATGCGGATACGGCAGAGGGTGAAAAACTGTTTTTT
CDR3aa: CASSDYADTAEGEKLFF
d_gene: .
j_gene: TRBJ1-4
abundance: .
v_gene: TRBV25-1

CDR3nt: TGCAGCGTTGAAGATAGGGGACTTAACTATGGCTACACCTTC
CDR3aa: CSVEDRGLNYGYTF
d_gene: .
j_gene: TRBJ1-2
abundance: .
v_gene: TRBV29-1

CDR3nt: TGTGCCAGCAGTCCCGGGGGCTCACCCCCCCACTTT
CDR3aa: CASSPGGSPPHF
d_gene: .
j_gene: TRBJ1-6
abundance: .
v_gene: TRBV12-3/TRBV12-4

CDR3nt: TGTGCCAGCAGTCCACAGGGGACGACCACTGAAGCTTTCTTT
CDR3aa: CASSPQGTTTEAFF
d_gene: TRBD1
j_gene: TRBJ1-1
abundance: few
v_gene: TRBV12-3/TRBV12-4

CDR3nt: TGTGCCACCGTTTCTAGCGGGGGGGCAAAGACCCAGTACTTC
CDR3aa: CATVSSGGAKTQYF
d_gene: TRBD2
j_gene: TRBJ2-5
abundance: .
v_gene: TRBV3-1

CDR3nt: TGTGCCATCAGGGGCCGACTAGCGGGCTCCTACAATGAGCAGTTCTTC
CDR3aa: CAIRGRLAGSYNEQFF
d_gene: TRBD2
j_gene: TRBJ2-1
abundance: .
v_gene: TRBV10-3

CDR3nt: TGCAGTGCTAACAGCGGGGGCGATGAGCAGTTCTTC
CDR3aa: CSANSGGDEQFF
d_gene: TRBD2
j_gene: TRBJ2-1
abundance: few
v_gene: TRBV20-1

CDR3nt: TGCGCCAGCAGCCAAGATATCGCAGGGGCCACCAATCAGCCCCAGCATTTT
CDR3aa: CASSQDIAGATNQPQHF
d_gene: .
j_gene: TRBJ1-5
abundance: few
v_gene: TRBV4-3

CDR3nt: TGTGCCACCGGTACACAGGGGATCATGACAGATACGCAGTATTTT
CDR3aa: CATGTQGIMTDTQYF
d_gene: TRBD1
j_gene: TRBJ2-3
abundance: .
v_gene: TRBV24-1

CDR3nt: TGTGCCAGCAGTCCCGAGGGGAGTTGGAACTATGGCTACACCTTC
CDR3aa: CASSPEGSWNYGYTF
d_gene: .
j_gene: TRBJ1-2
abundance: .
v_gene: TRBV27

CDR3nt: TGTGCCAGCAGCACCCGGACAGGGTTGTCGGGAGGCTACACCTTC
CDR3aa: CASSTRTGLSGGYTF
d_gene: TRBD1
j_gene: TRBJ1-2
abundance: few
v_gene: TRBV11-2

CDR3nt: TGTGCCAGCAGTGGGAGAGGGTTACGTGAGCAGTTCTTC
CDR3aa: CASSGRGLREQFF
d_gene: .
j_gene: TRBJ2-1
abundance: .
v_gene: TRBV27

CDR3nt: TGTGCCAGCAGTTCTCCGATAAGCGGGGGGCCCACGCAGTATTTT
CDR3aa: CASSSPISGGPTQYF
d_gene: TRBD2
j_gene: TRBJ2-3
abundance: .
v_gene: TRBV6-6

CDR3nt: TGTGCCTGGAGAGATACCGGGACAGCCTCCTACGAGCAGTACTTC
CDR3aa: CAWRDTGTASYEQYF
d_gene: TRBD1
j_gene: TRBJ2-7
abundance: few
v_gene: TRBV30

CDR3nt: TGTGCCAGCAGTTTACAGGATTTGTGGGGCGAGCAGTACTTC
CDR3aa: CASSLQDLWGEQYF
d_gene: .
j_gene: TRBJ2-7
abundance: few
v_gene: TRBV27

CDR3nt: TGCAGTGCACCGCCGGGTGCTCCCCGCTACACCTTC
CDR3aa: CSAPPGAPRYTF
d_gene: .
j_gene: TRBJ1-2
abundance: few
v_gene: TRBV20-1

CDR3nt: TGTGCCAGCAGCGTAGAGTGGTCGCGTGGAAATGAGCAGTTCTTC
CDR3aa: CASSVEWSRGNEQFF
d_gene: .
j_gene: TRBJ2-1
abundance: .
v_gene: TRBV9

CDR3nt: TGTGCCAGCAGCGTACAGGCCAGACAAGAGACCCAGTACTTC
CDR3aa: CASSVQARQETQYF
d_gene: .
j_gene: TRBJ2-5
abundance: .
v_gene: TRBV9

CDR3nt: TGTGCCAGCAGCCAAATGGGGGGAATTGGTTATGGCTACACCTTC
CDR3aa: CASSQMGGIGYGYTF
d_gene: .
j_gene: TRBJ1-2
abundance: few
v_gene: TRBV7-2

CDR3nt: TGTGCCAGCAGCTCACTAGACAGGGGGCATCAGCCCCAGCATTTT
CDR3aa: CASSSLDRGHQPQHF
d_gene: TRBD1
j_gene: TRBJ1-5
abundance: .
v_gene: TRBV7-2

CDR3nt: TGTGCCAGCAACTTTCGACCACTAGACAATGAGCAGTTCTTC
CDR3aa: CASNFRPLDNEQFF
d_gene: .
j_gene: TRBJ2-1
abundance: few
v_gene: TRBV7-2

CDR3nt: TGTGCCAGCAGCCCCGGGGCGTCAGGGAACACTGAAGCTTTCTTT
CDR3aa: CASSPGASGNTEAFF
d_gene: .
j_gene: TRBJ1-1
abundance: few
v_gene: TRBV11-1

CDR3nt: TGTGCCAGCCAGGGGAATAGCAATCAGCCCCAGCATTTT
CDR3aa: CASQGNSNQPQHF
d_gene: .
j_gene: TRBJ1-5
abundance: .
v_gene: TRBV6-5

CDR3nt: TGCAGTGCGCGGGACAGGGTCGGTGAAAAACTGTTTTTT
CDR3aa: CSARDRVGEKLFF
d_gene: TRBD1
j_gene: TRBJ1-4
abundance: few
v_gene: TRBV20-1

CDR3nt: TGTGCCATCAGTGAGTGGGAGACAGGGGGCAGGGACTACGAGCAGTACTTC
CDR3aa: CAISEWETGGRDYEQYF
d_gene: TRBD1
j_gene: TRBJ2-7
abundance: .
v_gene: TRBV10-3

CDR3nt: TGTGCCAGCAGCACATCGGACAGGGAGCGAGATGAAAAACTGTTTTTT
CDR3aa: CASSTSDRERDEKLFF
d_gene: .
j_gene: TRBJ1-4
abundance: .
v_gene: TRBV21-1

CDR3nt: TGTGCCAGCAAGTGGACAGAAGGCAATCAGCCCCAGCATTTT
CDR3aa: CASKWTEGNQPQHF
d_gene: .
j_gene: TRBJ1-5
abundance: .
v_gene: TRBV6-1

CDR3nt: TGCAGCGCCAGTACCGGGACAGGGGGCCAAGGCTATGGCTACACCTTC
CDR3aa: CSASTGTGGQGYGYTF
d_gene: TRBD1
j_gene: TRBJ1-2
abundance: .
v_gene: TRBV29-1

CDR3nt: TGTGCCAGCAGTGTAGTGGGTCAAGAGACCCAGTACTTC
CDR3aa: CASSVVGQETQYF
d_gene: .
j_gene: TRBJ2-5
abundance: many
v_gene: TRBV27

CDR3nt: TGCAGCGTTGAAGTGGGGGGCACAGATACGCAGTATTTT
CDR3aa: CSVEVGGTDTQYF
d_gene: .
j_gene: TRBJ2-3
abundance: many
v_gene: TRBV29-1